The 14 T cell receptor beta chains below come from one sample, sequenced in a study of graft-versus-host responses after intestinal transplantation. Produced via immunoSEQ multiplex PCR; TCRdb's table is partial and in-frame only. The table has under 85,000 clones, approximately 94% seen once. Their antigens are not known. Here the sequenced sample was unstimulated CD8+ T cells sorted from spleen or lymph node cells, taken before intestinal transplant. The receptors come from a human donor who received an intestinal transplant.

The V gene is TRBV27, the J gene TRBJ2-2; 7 positions match TRBD1. The germline V gene encodes CDR1 MNHEY and CDR2 SMNVEV (reference sequence). The CDR3 covers 16 residues. Trimming took 4 bases from V and 4 from J; bases not matched to a gene: 9. Here the CDR3 DNA reads TGTGCCAGCAGTTGGATACAGGGGCGCGGCACCGGGGAGCTGTTTTTT. Amino acids: CASSWIQGRGTGELFF.

The CDR3 nucleotides are TGTGCCAGCAGTTTAGGGGGGGTCTACAATGAGCAGTTCTTC. Its translation is CASSLGGVYNEQFF. The genes are TRBV27 and TRBJ2-1; 7 nucleotides match TRBD2. The germline V gene encodes CDR1 MNHEY and CDR2 SMNVEV (reference sequence). V trimming: 2 bases; J trimming: 3 bases; junction bases outside the gene matches: 1. The CDR3 is 14 residues long.

The V and J genes are TRBV6-5 and TRBJ2-1; D may be TRBD2 (6 bases). Germline V gives CDR1 MNHEY, CDR2 SVGAGI. This CDR3 has 11 amino acids. Trimming cost V 7 bases and J 8 bases, with 9 bases left between them. CDR3 nucleotide sequence: TGTGCCAGCAATACGGGGGATGAGCAGTTCTTC. Residues: CASNTGDEQFF.

The CDR3 coding sequence is TGTGCCACCAGCAGTAGCGGGAGAGACGACGAGCAGTACTTC. It is translated as CATSSSGRDDEQYF. V is TRBV15 and J is TRBJ2-7; 9 bases are shared with TRBD2. Germline CDR1 is LNHNV and CDR2 is YYDKDF (reference sequence). The CDR3 is 14 residues long. The junction had 5 bases not matched to a gene; V was cut back by 3 bases and J by 5 bases.

The V gene is TRBV7-9, the J gene TRBJ1-1; D not resolved. Germline loops: CDR1 SEHNR, CDR2 FQNEAQ (reference sequence). Trimming removed 5 bases at V and 3 bases at J, with 10 bases between. This CDR3 region has 13 residues. CDR3 in amino acids: CASSPPHDTEAFF. The CDR3 DNA reads as TGTGCCAGCAGCCCACCCCATGACACTGAAGCTTTCTTT.

Regarding this clone: A junction boundary mismatches the germline segment, possibly from a read error. The gene calls are TRBV7-8 and TRBJ2-1; 7 bases map to TRBD2. Germline V gives CDR1 SGHVS, CDR2 FQNEAQ. This CDR3 has 22 amino acids. The CDR3 protein is CASSLPKRGGRDTPYNYNEQLF. CDR3 DNA sequence: TGTGCCAGCAGCTTACCCAAACGGGGCGGGAGAGACACCCCCTACAACTACAATGAGCAGCTCTTC.

This chain links TRBV19 with TRBJ1-4; D gene unclear. Germline V gives CDR1 LNHDA, CDR2 SQIVND (reference sequence). Trimming removed 3 bases from V and 6 bases from J, with 17 bases in between. The CDR3 loop spans 16 amino acids. CDR3: CASSMRLGYRDEKLFF. CDR3 in DNA: TGTGCCAGTAGTATGCGCCTTGGGTATAGGGATGAAAAACTGTTTTTT.

This clone is a singleton in its sample. The CDR3 DNA reads TGCAGCATCTGGAAAGATACGCAGTATTTT. Translating gives CSIWKDTQYF. This rearrangement joins TRBV29-1 to TRBJ2-3, with D unresolved. The germline V and J ends were trimmed by 8 bases and 5 bases, with 8 bases remaining between them. This CDR3 has 10 amino acids. The germline CDR1 and CDR2 sequences are SQVTM and ANQGSEA.

This chain uses TRBV6-5 with TRBJ1-1; TRBD1 aligns across 8 bases. The germline CDR1 and CDR2 sequences are MNHEY and SVGAGI. The CDR3 contains 13 residues. The V and J ends lost 4 bases and 6 bases, in that order; junction bases with no gene match: 4. This CDR3 is CASSWTGRAEAFF. CDR3 coding DNA: TGTGCCAGCAGTTGGACAGGGAGAGCTGAAGCTTTCTTT.

This clone was picked up one time. The chain joins TRBV7-6 to TRBJ2-3, with 7 bases lining up with TRBD1. CDR3 size: 15 residues. Germline loops: CDR1 SGHVS, CDR2 FNYEAQ. Germline trimming cut 4 bases from V and 0 bases from J; bases unmatched to any gene: 4. The DNA for the CDR3 is TGTGCCAGCAGCTCGACAGGGTTTAGCACAGATACGCAGTATTTT. As protein: CASSSTGFSTDTQYF.

The chain combines TRBV28 with TRBJ2-5; D remains unclear. CDR1 and CDR2 (germline): MDHEN, SYDVKM. The CDR3 is 13 residues long. The ends were cut back, 2 bases at V and 4 bases at J, with 8 bases in the middle. The CDR3 spells CASSLEGPETQYF. CDR3 coding DNA: TGTGCCAGCAGTTTAGAAGGACCAGAGACCCAGTACTTC.

This clone was seen only once. The gene calls are TRBV7-9 and TRBJ2-1, with D possibly being TRBD1 or TRBD2 (5 bases each). The CDR3 loop spans 16 amino acids. Germline assignment: CDR1 SEHNR and CDR2 FQNEAQ (reference sequence). Between the trimmed V and J ends, which lost 4 bases and 5 bases, there was a span of 18 bases. The CDR3 bases are TGTGCCAGCAGCTCCCTGGGACCAGTCGGGGACAATGAGCAGTTCTTC. Its translation: CASSSLGPVGDNEQFF.

CDR3 DNA sequence: TGTGCCAGTAGTATCGACCCCCTCGGGGGTAGTCGGCAGCCCCAGCATTTT. It codes for CASSIDPLGGSRQPQHF. V is TRBV19 and J is TRBJ1-5; maybe TRBD1 (5 bases). The CDR3 spans 17 residues. Germline CDR1 reads LNHDA; CDR2 reads SQIVND (reference sequence). V was shortened by 3 bases and J by 7 bases, with 22 bases between the two germline ends.

This sequence joins TRBV5-6 and TRBJ1-5; D gene uncertain. V lost 4 bases, J lost 4 bases, and 6 bases lay in between. The CDR3 spans 12 residues. Per germline, CDR1 SGHDT and CDR2 YYEEEE. CDR3 amino acids: CASSQWNQPQHF. The DNA of the CDR3 is TGTGCCAGCAGCCAGTGGAATCAGCCCCAGCATTTT.